A selection of T cell receptor beta chains follows, all from one sample in a study of CD8+ T cells in alopecia areata. Method: immunoSEQ multiplex PCR; TCRdb's copy keeps in-frame clones and lacks some. The top ten clones hold about 4.5% of a sample with about 140,000 clones, about 60% of them seen once. The sequencing input was CD4+ T cells sorted from blood. The receptors originated from a human donor in good health. CDR3s include the opening cysteine and the closing phenylalanine or tryptophan. Each record gives: D gene, V gene, clone size, J gene, CDR3 protein, CDR3 DNA. D genes are given only for firm matches. The size of a clone is reported for some rows only, either as once, few or many, or as a class for expanded clones.

d_gene: TRBD1; v_gene: TRBV7-2; abundance: many; j_gene: TRBJ2-7; CDR3aa: CASSLDRTGGDEQYF; CDR3nt: TGTGCCAGCAGCTTAGACCGGACAGGAGGAGACGAGCAGTACTTC
d_gene: TRBD1; v_gene: TRBV7-2; abundance: .; j_gene: TRBJ2-7; CDR3aa: CASSQGALTGGKYF; CDR3nt: TGTGCCAGCAGCCAAGGGGCCCTGACAGGGGGCAAGTACTTC
d_gene: .; v_gene: TRBV20-1; abundance: .; j_gene: TRBJ2-1; CDR3aa: CSASLGGEQFF; CDR3nt: TGCAGTGCTAGTTTGGGCGGTGAGCAGTTCTTC
d_gene: .; v_gene: TRBV30; abundance: .; j_gene: TRBJ2-1; CDR3aa: CAWSQRVPYNEQFF; CDR3nt: TGTGCCTGGAGTCAGCGAGTCCCATACAATGAGCAGTTCTTC
d_gene: TRBD2; v_gene: TRBV7-7; abundance: .; j_gene: TRBJ2-3; CDR3aa: CASSLGLAGSTDTQYF; CDR3nt: TGTGCCAGCAGCTTGGGACTAGCGGGAAGCACAGATACGCAGTATTTT
d_gene: .; v_gene: TRBV6-1; abundance: many; j_gene: TRBJ2-3; CDR3aa: CASSEAGPTDTQYF; CDR3nt: TGTGCCAGCAGTGAAGCGGGCCCCACAGATACGCAGTATTTT
d_gene: .; v_gene: TRBV15; abundance: few; j_gene: TRBJ1-2; CDR3aa: CATSRDRGYTF; CDR3nt: TGTGCCACCAGCAGAGATCGGGGCTACACCTTC
d_gene: .; v_gene: TRBV15; abundance: .; j_gene: TRBJ2-2; CDR3aa: CATHSGTKNTGELFF; CDR3nt: TGTGCCACCCATTCCGGGACAAAGAACACCGGGGAGCTGTTTTTT
d_gene: .; v_gene: TRBV7-9; abundance: .; j_gene: TRBJ2-1; CDR3aa: CASSLALITNEQFF; CDR3nt: TGTGCCAGCAGCTTAGCCCTTATTACCAATGAGCAGTTCTTC
d_gene: .; v_gene: TRBV15; abundance: .; j_gene: TRBJ2-5; CDR3aa: CATNQVAEETQYF; CDR3nt: TGTGCCACCAATCAGGTCGCGGAAGAGACCCAGTACTTC
d_gene: .; v_gene: TRBV29-1; abundance: few; j_gene: TRBJ1-1; CDR3aa: CSVGSAMNTEAFF; CDR3nt: TGCAGCGTCGGGTCGGCTATGAACACTGAAGCTTTCTTT
d_gene: .; v_gene: TRBV7-9; abundance: .; j_gene: TRBJ1-2; CDR3aa: CASSLEEGRYTF; CDR3nt: TGTGCCAGCAGCTTAGAAGAGGGCCGGTACACCTTC
d_gene: TRBD2; v_gene: TRBV7-8; abundance: .; j_gene: TRBJ2-3; CDR3aa: CASSPATSGGMDTQYF; CDR3nt: TGTGCCAGCAGCCCCGCCACTAGCGGGGGTATGGATACGCAGTATTTT
d_gene: TRBD2; v_gene: TRBV7-3; abundance: few; j_gene: TRBJ2-7; CDR3aa: CASSLEGGREQYF; CDR3nt: TGTGCCAGCAGCTTAGAGGGAGGGCGAGAGCAGTACTTC
d_gene: .; v_gene: TRBV11-2; abundance: .; j_gene: TRBJ2-7; CDR3aa: CASTRTGSPSSYEQYF; CDR3nt: TGTGCCAGCACGAGAACGGGGAGTCCTAGCTCCTACGAGCAGTACTTC
d_gene: .; v_gene: TRBV7-2; abundance: few; j_gene: TRBJ2-3; CDR3aa: CASSSGVESDTQYF; CDR3nt: TGTGCCAGCAGCTCGGGGGTGGAATCGGATACGCAGTATTTT
d_gene: .; v_gene: TRBV6-5; abundance: .; j_gene: TRBJ2-1; CDR3aa: CASRDYTGYNEQFF; CDR3nt: TGTGCCAGCAGAGACTATACGGGGTACAATGAGCAGTTCTTC
d_gene: TRBD1; v_gene: TRBV27; abundance: .; j_gene: TRBJ1-5; CDR3aa: CASSPGTGNQPQHF; CDR3nt: TGTGCCAGCAGTCCGGGGACAGGGAATCAGCCCCAGCATTTT
d_gene: .; v_gene: TRBV18; abundance: .; j_gene: TRBJ2-5; CDR3aa: CASSPLQETQYF; CDR3nt: TGTGCCAGCTCACCACTCCAAGAGACCCAGTACTTC
d_gene: TRBD2; v_gene: TRBV29-1; abundance: .; j_gene: TRBJ2-1; CDR3aa: CSVLTSGTYNEQFF; CDR3nt: TGCAGCGTATTAACTAGCGGGACTTACAATGAGCAGTTCTTC
d_gene: .; v_gene: TRBV7-7; abundance: once; j_gene: TRBJ2-7; CDR3aa: CASSLRGSYEQYF; CDR3nt: TGTGCTAGCAGCTTAAGGGGCTCCTACGAGCAGTACTTC
d_gene: .; v_gene: TRBV5-1; abundance: .; j_gene: TRBJ2-7; CDR3aa: CASRIGSSYEQYF; CDR3nt: TGCGCCAGCAGAATCGGGAGCTCCTACGAGCAGTACTTC
d_gene: TRBD2; v_gene: TRBV5-6; abundance: .; j_gene: TRBJ2-5; CDR3aa: CASSFLTSGRQETQYF; CDR3nt: TGTGCCAGCAGCTTCCTGACTAGCGGGAGGCAAGAGACCCAGTACTTC
d_gene: .; v_gene: TRBV2; abundance: .; j_gene: TRBJ2-1; CDR3aa: CATGTLNEQFF; CDR3nt: TGTGCCACGGGGACTTTAAATGAGCAGTTCTTC
d_gene: .; v_gene: TRBV4-1; abundance: .; j_gene: TRBJ2-7; CDR3aa: CASRKIGTGTYEQYF; CDR3nt: TGCGCCAGCCGGAAGATCGGAACAGGGACTTACGAGCAGTACTTC
d_gene: TRBD2; v_gene: TRBV6-6; abundance: .; j_gene: TRBJ2-1; CDR3aa: CASRYLAGSLYNEQFF; CDR3nt: TGTGCCAGCAGATACCTAGCGGGGTCGCTATACAATGAGCAGTTCTTC
d_gene: .; v_gene: TRBV6-6; abundance: few; j_gene: TRBJ1-2; CDR3aa: CASRTLGVVYGYTF; CDR3nt: TGTGCCAGCAGGACCCTGGGCGTAGTCTATGGCTACACCTTC
d_gene: .; v_gene: TRBV5-1; abundance: .; j_gene: TRBJ1-5; CDR3aa: CASSLLSNQPQHF; CDR3nt: TGCGCCAGCAGCTTGTTGAGCAATCAGCCCCAGCATTTT
d_gene: .; v_gene: TRBV7-3; abundance: .; j_gene: TRBJ2-7; CDR3aa: CASSLGPTAYEQYF; CDR3nt: TGTGCCAGCAGCTTAGGACCCACAGCCTACGAGCAGTACTTC
d_gene: .; v_gene: TRBV7-9; abundance: .; j_gene: TRBJ1-1; CDR3aa: CASSLPGTNTEAFF; CDR3nt: TGTGCCAGCAGCTTACCGGGTACGAACACTGAAGCTTTCTTT
d_gene: TRBD1; v_gene: TRBV5-1; abundance: .; j_gene: TRBJ1-4; CDR3aa: CASSSQGDEKLFF; CDR3nt: TGCGCCAGCAGCTCACAGGGGGACGAAAAACTGTTTTTT
d_gene: .; v_gene: TRBV7-9; abundance: few; j_gene: TRBJ2-3; CDR3aa: CASSLRATTSTDTQYF; CDR3nt: TGTGCCAGCAGCTTAAGAGCGACCACTAGCACAGATACGCAGTATTTT
d_gene: .; v_gene: TRBV10-3; abundance: few; j_gene: TRBJ2-3; CDR3aa: CAISESGGSTDTQYF; CDR3nt: TGTGCCATCAGTGAGTCTGGAGGGAGCACAGATACGCAGTATTTT
d_gene: .; v_gene: TRBV28; abundance: .; j_gene: TRBJ1-1; CDR3aa: CASSPGTENTEAFF; CDR3nt: TGTGCCAGCAGTCCGGGGACGGAGAACACTGAAGCTTTCTTT
d_gene: TRBD1; v_gene: TRBV6-5; abundance: .; j_gene: TRBJ2-5; CDR3aa: CASSYGQGVAETQYF; CDR3nt: TGTGCCAGCAGTTACGGACAGGGGGTGGCAGAGACCCAGTACTTC
d_gene: .; v_gene: TRBV6-1; abundance: .; j_gene: TRBJ2-7; CDR3aa: CASQGGSPNNEQYF; CDR3nt: TGTGCCAGCCAGGGAGGATCTCCTAATAACGAGCAGTACTTC
d_gene: TRBD2; v_gene: TRBV29-1; abundance: few; j_gene: TRBJ2-1; CDR3aa: CSAGTTATYNEQFF; CDR3nt: TGCAGCGCGGGGACTACCGCCACCTACAATGAGCAGTTCTTC
d_gene: TRBD2; v_gene: TRBV9; abundance: .; j_gene: TRBJ2-7; CDR3aa: CASSPTGTSDYEQYF; CDR3nt: TGTGCCAGCAGCCCCACCGGGACTAGCGACTACGAGCAGTACTTC
d_gene: TRBD1; v_gene: TRBV5-6; abundance: .; j_gene: TRBJ2-2; CDR3aa: CASSRPGTGNTGELFF; CDR3nt: TGTGCCAGCAGCCGGCCCGGGACAGGGAACACCGGGGAGCTGTTTTTT
d_gene: TRBD1; v_gene: TRBV5-1; abundance: .; j_gene: TRBJ2-1; CDR3aa: CASSRQGVYNEQFF; CDR3nt: TGCGCCAGCAGCAGGCAGGGGGTCTACAATGAGCAGTTCTTC
d_gene: .; v_gene: TRBV4-1; abundance: few; j_gene: TRBJ2-1; CDR3aa: CASSQDPYNEQFF; CDR3nt: TGCGCCAGCAGCCAAGACCCTTACAATGAGCAGTTCTTC
d_gene: .; v_gene: TRBV5-6; abundance: few; j_gene: TRBJ2-5; CDR3aa: CASSRYGTSETQYF; CDR3nt: TGTGCCAGCAGCCGATACGGGACATCGGAGACCCAGTACTTC
d_gene: .; v_gene: TRBV25-1; abundance: .; j_gene: TRBJ2-3; CDR3aa: CASSRTDTQYF; CDR3nt: TGTGCCAGCAGTAGAACAGATACGCAGTATTTT
d_gene: TRBD1; v_gene: TRBV2; abundance: few; j_gene: TRBJ2-7; CDR3aa: CASRQGFYEQYF; CDR3nt: TGTGCCAGCAGACAGGGGTTTTACGAGCAGTACTTC
d_gene: TRBD1; v_gene: TRBV5-1; abundance: .; j_gene: TRBJ2-1; CDR3aa: CASSSTGGIGNEQFF; CDR3nt: TGCGCCAGCAGTTCTACAGGGGGTATTGGCAATGAGCAGTTCTTC
d_gene: .; v_gene: TRBV5-1; abundance: .; j_gene: TRBJ1-5; CDR3aa: CASSLDGGNQPQHF; CDR3nt: TGCGCCAGCAGCTTGGACGGGGGCAATCAGCCCCAGCATTTT
d_gene: .; v_gene: TRBV5-1; abundance: .; j_gene: TRBJ1-2; CDR3aa: CASSLGANYGYTF; CDR3nt: TGCGCCAGCAGCTTGGGAGCGAACTATGGCTACACCTTC
d_gene: TRBD2; v_gene: TRBV29-1; abundance: once; j_gene: TRBJ2-1; CDR3aa: CSVAGLAGVLPSYNEQFF; CDR3nt: TGCAGCGTTGCCGGACTAGCGGGAGTCCTACCATCTTACAATGAGCAGTTCTTC